This entry lists 10 T cell receptor beta chains sequenced from one sample in a study of shared clonotypes between healthy human individuals. Terminally differentiated effector memory CD45RA+ cells were left out of the naive CD8 fraction, which was CD45RO-negative and positively selected for CCR7. TCRdb's copy holds only in-frame clones and misses some; the assay was immunoSEQ multiplex PCR. This sample has about 1,800,000 clones, with about 95% found just once. Sequences were obtained from naive CD8+ T cells sorted from blood. All receptors come from a man younger than 35 in good health.

The chain employs TRBV5-1 and TRBJ2-7; 14 positions match TRBD2. This CDR3 region has 16 residues. Germline CDR1 is SGHRS and CDR2 is YFSETQ. With 2 bases clipped from V and 5 bases from J, the junction kept 6 bases outside the gene matches. This CDR3 is CASSLEGLAGDHEQYF. The CDR3 coding sequence is TGCGCCAGCAGCTTAGAGGGACTAGCGGGGGACCACGAGCAGTACTTC.

The rearrangement uses TRBV30 and TRBJ2-1, with TRBD2 matching 14 bases. The CDR3 contains 17 residues. Germline lookup yields CDR1 GTSNPN and CDR2 SVGIG (reference sequence). Germline trimming cut 6 bases from V and 8 bases from J; bases unmatched to any gene: 15. The CDR3: CACRGFSTSGRVDEQFF. The CDR3, as DNA: TGTGCCTGTCGGGGGTTCTCGACTAGCGGGAGGGTGGATGAGCAGTTCTTC.

The chain couples TRBV4-1 to TRBJ2-2; D is uncertain. There are 14 residues in the CDR3. V was clipped by 0 bases and J by 6 bases, with 8 bases between them. Germline V gives CDR1 MGHRA, CDR2 YSYEKL. CDR3 sequence reads: CASSQDYVAGELFF. In nucleotides, the CDR3 is TGCGCCAGCAGCCAAGATTACGTGGCCGGGGAGCTGTTTTTT.

The rearrangement links TRBV13 to TRBJ2-7; D is unclear. V lost 5 bases and J lost 6, with 11 bases in between. The CDR3 covers 12 residues. CDR1 is PRHDT and CDR2 is FYEKMQ in the germline V gene (reference sequence). The CDR3, as DNA: TGTGCCAGCAGCCTCCTAAGGGCCGAGCAGTACTTC. Translation: CASSLLRAEQYF.

The CDR3 protein is CSVITGGYGYTF. In DNA, the CDR3 is TGCAGCGTTATTACAGGGGGCTATGGCTACACCTTC. The V gene is TRBV29-1, the J gene TRBJ1-2, with 8 positions matching TRBD1. The germline CDR1 and CDR2 sequences are SQVTM and ANQGSEA. Unmatched junction bases numbered 3, after V lost 5 bases and J lost 4 bases. This CDR3 comprises 12 residues.

The V call is TRBV27, the J call TRBJ1-2; weak D call: TRBD1 (6 bases). The V gene's germline CDR1 is MNHEY and CDR2 SMNVEV (reference sequence). The CDR3 loop spans 14 amino acids. V was trimmed by 6 bases and J by 7 bases, leaving 18 bases between them. The CDR3 loop reads CASSRSPGERGYTF. The CDR3 bases are TGTGCCAGCAGCCGATCCCCAGGGGAGCGTGGCTACACCTTC.

The chain has TRBV7-9 and TRBJ2-5; D call uncertain. Germline values: CDR1 SEHNR, CDR2 FQNEAQ (reference sequence). V shed 2 bases and J shed 3 bases, with 10 bases lying between them. CDR3 size: 14 residues. The CDR3 DNA follows: TGTGCCAGCAGCTTATTACTGAAAGAAGAGACCCAGTACTTC. Residues: CASSLLLKEETQYF.

The chain carries TRBV29-1 and TRBJ2-7; D is perhaps TRBD1 (5 bases). V shed 2 bases and J shed 6 bases, with 14 bases lying between them. The length of the CDR3 is 13 residues. Germline V CDR1 and CDR2: SQVTM, ANQGSEA. The CDR3 spells CSVEKGSGSEQYF. Here the CDR3 DNA reads TGCAGCGTTGAAAAGGGGTCGGGCAGCGAGCAGTACTTC.

The V call is TRBV7-2, the J call TRBJ1-5; 8 nucleotides match TRBD1. The ends lost 5 bases at V and 2 bases at J; junction bases unmatched: 5. This CDR3 comprises 15 residues. CDR1 and CDR2 (germline): SGHTA, FQGNSA. The CDR3 region is CASSEGQDGNQPQHF. Written as DNA, the CDR3 is TGTGCCAGCAGCGAGGGACAGGATGGCAATCAGCCCCAGCATTTT.

Of note for this clone: Germline is not matched at one junction end, which may reflect a read error. The rearrangement links TRBV7-7 to TRBJ2-1, with D possibly called TRBD1 or TRBD2 (5 bases each). The germline V gene encodes CDR1 SSHAT and CDR2 FNYEAQ (reference sequence). The CDR3 sequence is 15 residues long. CDR3 amino acids: CASSLNLGTNNEQFF. In DNA, the CDR3 is TGTGCTAGCAGCTTAAATCTCGGGACGAACAATGAGCAGTTCTTC.